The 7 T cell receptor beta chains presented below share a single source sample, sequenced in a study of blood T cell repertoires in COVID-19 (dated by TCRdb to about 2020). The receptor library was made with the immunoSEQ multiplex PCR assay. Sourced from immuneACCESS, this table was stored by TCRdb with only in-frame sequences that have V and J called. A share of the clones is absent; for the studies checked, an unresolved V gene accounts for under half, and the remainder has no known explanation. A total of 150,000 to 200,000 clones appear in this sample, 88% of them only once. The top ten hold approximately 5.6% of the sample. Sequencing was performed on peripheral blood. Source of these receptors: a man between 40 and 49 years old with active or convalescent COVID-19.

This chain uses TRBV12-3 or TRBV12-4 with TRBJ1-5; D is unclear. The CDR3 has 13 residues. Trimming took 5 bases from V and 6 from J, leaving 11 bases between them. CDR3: CASSTDTFQPQHF. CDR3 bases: TGTGCCAGCAGTACAGATACCTTTCAGCCCCAGCATTTT.

The CDR3 sequence is CAAGHGYTF. For the CDR3, the DNA is TGTGCAGCGGGACACGGCTACACCTTC. The rearrangement uses TRBV28 and TRBJ1-2; the D gene is possibly TRBD1 (6 bases). Germline V gene sequence: CDR1 MDHEN, CDR2 SYDVKM. The CDR3 sequence is 9 residues long.

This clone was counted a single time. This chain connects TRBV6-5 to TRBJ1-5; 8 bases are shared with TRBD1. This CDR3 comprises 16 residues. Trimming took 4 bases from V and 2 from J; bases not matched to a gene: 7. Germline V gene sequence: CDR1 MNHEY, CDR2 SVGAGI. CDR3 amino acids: CASSSGGTGRNQPQHF. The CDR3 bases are TGTGCCAGCAGTTCCGGAGGGACAGGTCGCAATCAGCCCCAGCATTTT.

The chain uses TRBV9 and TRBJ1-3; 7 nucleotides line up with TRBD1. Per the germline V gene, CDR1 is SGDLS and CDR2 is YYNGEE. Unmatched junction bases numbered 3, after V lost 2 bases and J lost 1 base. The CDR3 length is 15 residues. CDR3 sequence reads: CASSVGQQSGNTIYF. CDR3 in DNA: TGTGCCAGCAGCGTGGGACAGCAATCTGGAAACACCATATATTTT.

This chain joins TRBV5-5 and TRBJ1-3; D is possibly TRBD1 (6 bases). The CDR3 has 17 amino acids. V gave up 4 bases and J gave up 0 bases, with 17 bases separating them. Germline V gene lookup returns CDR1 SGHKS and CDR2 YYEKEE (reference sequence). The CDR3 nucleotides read TGTGCCAGCAGCCCCCTTCTCGGACAGAGCTCTGGAAACACCATATATTTT. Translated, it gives CASSPLLGQSSGNTIYF.

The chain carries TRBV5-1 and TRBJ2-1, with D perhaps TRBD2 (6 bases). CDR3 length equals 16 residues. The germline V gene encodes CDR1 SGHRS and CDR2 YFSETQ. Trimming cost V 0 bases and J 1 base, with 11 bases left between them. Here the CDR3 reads CASSLDGSGSYNEQFF. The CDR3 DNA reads TGCGCCAGCAGCTTGGATGGTAGCGGTTCCTACAATGAGCAGTTCTTC. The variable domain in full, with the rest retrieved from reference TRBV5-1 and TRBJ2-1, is KAGVTQTPRYLIKTRGQQVTLSCSPISGHRSVSWYQQTPGQGLQFLFEYFSETQRNKGNFPGRFSGRQFSNSRSEMNVSTLELGDSALYLCASSLDGSGSYNEQFFGPGTRLTVL.

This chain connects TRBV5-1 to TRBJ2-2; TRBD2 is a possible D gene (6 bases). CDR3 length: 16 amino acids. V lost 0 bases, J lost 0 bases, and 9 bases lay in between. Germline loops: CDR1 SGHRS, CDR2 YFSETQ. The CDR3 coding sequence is TGCGCCAGCAGCTTGGATAGCGGAGCGAACACCGGGGAGCTGTTTTTT. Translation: CASSLDSGANTGELFF.